This entry describes one T cell receptor beta chain. The same CDR3 arises from other DNA sequences in this sample as well. This sample was included in a study of blood T cell repertoires in COVID-19. Authors' methods: Reference gene primer amplification gave estimated nucleated cell counts. The protocol was immunoSEQ multiplex PCR, while the TCRdb copy is restricted to in-frame clones and leaves out a portion. V and J calls plus clone size are reproduced from that table; the DNA served to infer D and trimming. The table lists approximately 270,000 clones, over 75% of them singletons, with 8% to 13% in the top ten. There are 14 residues in the CDR3. V lost 5 bases to trimming and J lost 7 bases; unmatched junction nucleotides: 8. The germline V gene encodes CDR1 SEHNR and CDR2 FQNEAQ (reference sequence).

This sequence joins TRBV7-9 and TRBJ2-7; 10 bases line up with TRBD1. The source is a woman in her sixties or seventies with acute or convalescent COVID-19. Sequenced: peripheral blood. CDR3 sequence reads: CASSLPGQGSEQYF. The DNA for the CDR3 is TGTGCCAGCAGCCTCCCGGGACAGGGGTCGGAGCAGTACTTC.